One sample yielded the 10 T cell receptor beta chains listed below, sequenced in a study of blood T cell repertoires in COVID-19. The table came from immunoSEQ multiplex PCR; TCRdb's copy has only in-frame clones and leaves some out. This table holds some 170,000 clones, 75% to 90% found once. Sequencing used peripheral blood. The origin of the receptors is a woman between 55 and 75 years old with acute or convalescent COVID-19.

The chain combines TRBV7-3 with TRBJ2-5; D unclear. The CDR3 spans 14 residues. The V gene's germline CDR1 is SGHTA and CDR2 FQGTGA. Between the trimmed V and J ends, which lost 6 bases and 5 bases, there was a span of 16 bases. The CDR3 spells CASSPGSVSETQYF. Here the CDR3 DNA reads TGTGCCAGCAGTCCCGGGTCGGTGTCGGAGACCCAGTACTTC.

The rearrangement uses TRBV6-6 and TRBJ1-5; the D gene is possibly TRBD1 (6 bases). Per germline, CDR1 MNHNY and CDR2 SVGAGI (reference sequence). V was shortened by 5 bases and J by 1 base, with 15 bases between the two germline ends. The CDR3 loop spans 16 amino acids. CDR3 nucleotide sequence: TGTGCCAGCAGTACCCGGGACAAACTCAGCAATCAGCCCCAGCATTTT. Encoded protein: CASSTRDKLSNQPQHF.

The rearrangement links TRBV7-2 to TRBJ1-2, with 9 bases identical to TRBD1. Germline values: CDR1 SGHTA, CDR2 FQGNSA. V was pared by 0 bases and J by 3 bases, with 2 bases of the junction left unmatched. The CDR3 spans 15 residues. The CDR3 coding sequence is TGTGCCAGCAGCTTAGCGGGACAGGGCGACTATGGCTACACCTTC. Translated, it gives CASSLAGQGDYGYTF.

This sequence joins TRBV29-1 and TRBJ2-2; possible D gene TRBD2, 6 bases. CDR3 size: 14 residues. V gave up 7 bases and J gave up 6 bases, with 18 bases separating them. Per the germline V gene, CDR1 is SQVTM and CDR2 is ANQGSEA. The CDR3 DNA follows: TGCAGCGCCCCCTCTCCATGGGAGGCCGGGGAGCTGTTTTTT. Its translation: CSAPSPWEAGELFF.

The V gene is TRBV3-1 (or the pseudogene TRBV3-2), the J gene TRBJ2-1, with 10 bases aligning to TRBD2. The CDR3 consists of 16 residues. J was trimmed by 10 bases and V by 6 bases; bases with no gene match: 15. CDR1 and CDR2 (germline): LGHDT, YNNKEL (reference sequence). In DNA form, the CDR3 reads TGTGCCAGCAGGTCCGGGAGCGGGAGGGCGTGGGAGGAGCAGTTCTTC. Protein: CASRSGSGRAWEEQFF.

The V gene is TRBV21-1, the J gene TRBJ2-7; TRBD2 was called by the table and not checked on the DNA. TRBV21-1 is marked as a pseudogene. CDR3 length: 14 residues. The CDR3 DNA reads as TGTGCCAGCACCCCCGTCGGCGGGAAATACGAGCAGTACTTC. It encodes CASTPVGGKYEQYF.

This chain uses TRBV5-1 with TRBJ2-2; the D gene is possibly TRBD1 (5 bases). From germline, CDR1 is SGHRS and CDR2 YFSETQ. Trimming cost V 2 bases and J 3 bases, with 11 bases left between them. The CDR3 is 15 amino acids. The CDR3 sequence is CASSLRQGDTGELFF. The CDR3 DNA reads as TGCGCCAGCAGCTTAAGGCAAGGGGACACCGGGGAGCTGTTTTTT.

V gene TRBV11-2 combines with J gene TRBJ2-1; perhaps TRBD2 as D (6 bases). The CDR3 has 15 residues. Trimming pared 4 bases from V and 6 bases from J, leaving 16 bases between. The germline CDR1 and CDR2 sequences are SGHAT and FQNNGV. The CDR3 nucleotides read TGTGCCAGCAGCTCGAGCGGGCCCTTTGGCAATGAGCAGTTCTTC. It is translated as CASSSSGPFGNEQFF.

This clone is a singleton in its sample. This chain links TRBV18 with TRBJ2-5; 8 bases match TRBD1. The CDR3 contains 14 residues. The J segment lost 3 bases and the V segment lost 6 bases, leaving 6 bases of the junction unmatched. Germline V gene lookup returns CDR1 KGHSH and CDR2 LQKENI. CDR3 region: CASSPGTGEETQYF. The CDR3 DNA reads TGTGCCAGCTCCCCCGGGACAGGTGAAGAGACCCAGTACTTC.

V and J are TRBV27 and TRBJ2-1, with 13 bases fitting TRBD2. The germline V gene encodes CDR1 MNHEY and CDR2 SMNVEV (reference sequence). J was trimmed by 8 bases and V by 7 bases; bases with no gene match: 11. The CDR3 is 16 amino acids. For the CDR3, the DNA is TGTGCCAGCAACCTGCAGACTAGCGGGAGGATCCATGAGCAGTTCTTC. Protein: CASNLQTSGRIHEQFF.